This TCR beta chain was found in a study of CD8+ T cells in alopecia areata. At the level of the study: Among treated patients, oral tofacitinib was administered at 5 to 10 mg twice daily.

Treatment meaning: oral pan-JAK inhibitor, 5-10 mg twice daily. As the sequencing template, cDNA was produced by extracting RNA and reverse transcribing it. The table came from immunoSEQ multiplex PCR; TCRdb's copy has only in-frame clones and leaves some out. The sample comprises about 94,000 clones, around three quarters of which are singletons, and 15% to 20% rests with the top ten. This clone was counted between two and nine times. Its target is unknown. Study-level findings and limits: Many of the expanded lesional clones endured in scalp and blood while on tofacitinib. Uncertainty remains about how baseline CD8+ expansion links to response, with one nonresponder.

The CDR3 is 13 residues long. The germline V gene has CDR1 WSHSY and CDR2 SAAADI. V was trimmed by 8 bases and J by 4 bases, leaving 14 bases between them. The V call is TRBV10-2, the J call TRBJ1-2; D possibly corresponds to TRBD1 (5 bases). The receptor was derived from a human donor with alopecia areata. Sequenced material: CD8+ T cells sorted from blood, taken between weeks 43 and 45, from a patient treated with tofacitinib. CDR3: CASQTGTGYGYTF. The CDR3 bases are TGCGCCAGCCAAACCGGGACGGGCTATGGCTACACCTTC.